The table lists the clone carrying this T cell receptor (beta chain) with a few counts. The antigen remains undetermined. This entry comes from a study of T cell repertoires in cytomegalovirus infection. Study background: HLA-B-restricted CMV epitopes that are well studied were used alongside recently identified HLA-C-restricted ones. In public TCR beta signatures, there were indications of both CMV infection and matching HLA type.

Each CDR3 protein gets one entry after TCRdb re-called the reads with MiXCR. The data show hundreds of thousands of distinct CDR3 sequences, under 40% seen once. The CDR3 extends over 17 amino acids. Germline V gene lookup returns CDR1 SGHTA and CDR2 FQGNSA. V was trimmed by 2 bases and J by 0 bases, leaving 14 bases between them. The chain links TRBV7-2 to TRBJ1-5, with D tentatively TRBD1 (6 bases). Material: cultured CD8+ T cells from PBMCs, obtained from culture after CMV antigen stimulation. This receptor was taken from a human donor in good health (CMV status not recorded). Some clones in this sample may be carry-over from other donors' samples. The chain's CDR3 is CASSLNEDSYSNQPQHF. CDR3 in DNA: TGTGCCAGCAGCTTAAATGAGGACAGCTATAGCAATCAGCCCCAGCATTTT.